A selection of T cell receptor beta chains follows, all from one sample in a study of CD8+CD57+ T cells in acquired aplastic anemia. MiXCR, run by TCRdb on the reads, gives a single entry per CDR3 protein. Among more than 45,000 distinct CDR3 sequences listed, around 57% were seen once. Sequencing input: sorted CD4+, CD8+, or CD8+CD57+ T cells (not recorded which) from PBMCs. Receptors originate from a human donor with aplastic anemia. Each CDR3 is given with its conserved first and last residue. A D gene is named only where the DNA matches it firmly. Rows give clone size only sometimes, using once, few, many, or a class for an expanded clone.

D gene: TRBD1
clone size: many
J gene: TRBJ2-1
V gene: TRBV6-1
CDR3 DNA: TGTGCCAGCAGCCACGGGACAGGAAAGTACAATGAGCAGTTCTTC
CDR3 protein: CASSHGTGKYNEQFF

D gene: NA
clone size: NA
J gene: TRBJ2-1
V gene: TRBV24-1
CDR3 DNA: TGTGCCACCAGTGACCCGAGGTCCTACAATGAGCAGTTCTTC
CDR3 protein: CATSDPRSYNEQFF

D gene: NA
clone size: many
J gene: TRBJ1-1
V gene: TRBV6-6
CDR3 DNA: TGTGCCAGCAGTTATAGGGGGAGCATGAACACTGAAGCTTTCTTT
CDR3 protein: CASSYRGSMNTEAFF

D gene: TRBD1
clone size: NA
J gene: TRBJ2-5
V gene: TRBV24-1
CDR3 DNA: TGTGCCACCAGTCCCGGGACAGGGGTGGAGACCCAGTACTTC
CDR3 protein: CATSPGTGVETQYF

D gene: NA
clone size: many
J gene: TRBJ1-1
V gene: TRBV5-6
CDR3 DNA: TGTGCCAGCAGCTTGCAGCACAGGTTGAACACTGAAGCTTTCTTT
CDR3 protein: CASSLQHRLNTEAFF

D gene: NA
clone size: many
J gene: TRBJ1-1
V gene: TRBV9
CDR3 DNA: TGTGCCAGCAGCGCTGGGACGCCAGAAGCTTTCTTT
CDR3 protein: CASSAGTPEAFF

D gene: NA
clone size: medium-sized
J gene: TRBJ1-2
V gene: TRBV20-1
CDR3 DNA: TGCAGTGCTAGAGGGGATGGCTACACCTTC
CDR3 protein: CSARGDGYTF

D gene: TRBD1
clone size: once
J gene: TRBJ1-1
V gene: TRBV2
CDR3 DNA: TGTGCCAGCAGTGGTGGGGACAGGGCGGCTTTCTTT
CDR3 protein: CASSGGDRAAFF

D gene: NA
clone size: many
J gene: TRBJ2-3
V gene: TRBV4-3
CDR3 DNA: TGCGCCAGCAGCCAAGATCTAGAAGGGGGAAGGACAGATACGCAGTATTTT
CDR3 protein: CASSQDLEGGRTDTQYF

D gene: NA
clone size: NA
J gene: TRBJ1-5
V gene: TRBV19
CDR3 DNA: TGTGCCAGTAGTTCCCAGGGTGGCAATCAGCCCCAGCATTTT
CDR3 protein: CASSSQGGNQPQHF

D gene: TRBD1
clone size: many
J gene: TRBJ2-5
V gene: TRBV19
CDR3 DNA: TGTGCCAGTAGTAAGACAGGGGACCAAGAGACCCAGTACTTC
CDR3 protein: CASSKTGDQETQYF

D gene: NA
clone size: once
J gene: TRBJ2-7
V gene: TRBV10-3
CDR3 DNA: TGTGCCATCAGTGAGATGGGGGAATACGGGCAGTACTTC
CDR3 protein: CAISEMGEYGQYF

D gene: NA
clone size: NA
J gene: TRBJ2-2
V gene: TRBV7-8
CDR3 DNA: TGTGCCAGCAGGGCCGGGACGAGGAACACCGGAGAGCTGTTTTTT
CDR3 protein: CASRAGTRNTGELFF

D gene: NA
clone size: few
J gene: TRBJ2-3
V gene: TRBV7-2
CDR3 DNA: TGTGCCAGCAGCTGGTGGGGGGTAGATACGCAGTATTTT
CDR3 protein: CASSWWGVDTQYF

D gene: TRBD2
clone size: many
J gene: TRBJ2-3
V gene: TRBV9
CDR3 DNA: TGTGCCAGCAGCGCGTATAGCGGGGGGCCCACAGATACGCAGTATTTT
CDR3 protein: CASSAYSGGPTDTQYF

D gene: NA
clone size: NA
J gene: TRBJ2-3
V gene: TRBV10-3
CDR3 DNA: TGTGCCATCAGTGAGTCGGTGGGGAGCACAGATACGCAGTATTTT
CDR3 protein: CAISESVGSTDTQYF

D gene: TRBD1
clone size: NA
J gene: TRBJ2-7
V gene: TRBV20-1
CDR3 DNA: TGCAGTGGGATGGGGACAGACATCTACGAGCAGTACTTC
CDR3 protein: CSGMGTDIYEQYF

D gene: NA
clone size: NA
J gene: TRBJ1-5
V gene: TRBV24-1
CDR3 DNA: TGTGCCACCAGTGATTTGGGGATTTGGCAGCCCCAGCATTTT
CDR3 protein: CATSDLGIWQPQHF

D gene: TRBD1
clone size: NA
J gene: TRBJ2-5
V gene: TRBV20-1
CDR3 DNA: TGCAGTGCTAGAGGGACAGGGGGCACGCAAGAGACCCAGTACTTC
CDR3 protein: CSARGTGGTQETQYF

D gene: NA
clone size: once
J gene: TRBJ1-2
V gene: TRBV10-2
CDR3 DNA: TGCGCCAGCAGTGAGGACCTTAACTATGGCTACACCTTC
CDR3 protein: CASSEDLNYGYTF

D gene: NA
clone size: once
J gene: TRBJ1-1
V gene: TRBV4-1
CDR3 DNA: TGCGCCAGCAGCCCCATAGGGGCGGGAATGAACACTGAAGCTCTCTTT
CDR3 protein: CASSPIGAGMNTEALF

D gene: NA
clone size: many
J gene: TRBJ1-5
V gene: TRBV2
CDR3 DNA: TGTGCCAGCAGTCACCCGACAGGAGATGTGGGCAATCAGCCCCAGCATTTT
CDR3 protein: CASSHPTGDVGNQPQHF

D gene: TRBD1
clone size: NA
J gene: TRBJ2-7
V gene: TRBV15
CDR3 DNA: TGTGCCACCAGCAGCCAAGACAGGGGCGAAGGGTACTACGAGCAGTACTTC
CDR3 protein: CATSSQDRGEGYYEQYF

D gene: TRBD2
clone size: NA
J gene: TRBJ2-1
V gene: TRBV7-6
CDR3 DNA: TGTGCCAGCAGCTCAATAGCGGGAAATGAGCAGTTCTTC
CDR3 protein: CASSSIAGNEQFF

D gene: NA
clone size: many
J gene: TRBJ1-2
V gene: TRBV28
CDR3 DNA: TGTGCCAGCAGTTTACTAGAACAGTTGGATGGCTACACCTTC
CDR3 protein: CASSLLEQLDGYTF

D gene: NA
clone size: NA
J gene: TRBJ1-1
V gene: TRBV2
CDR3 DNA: TGTGCCAGCAATCTAGGCCAGTTGAACACTGAAGCTTTCTTT
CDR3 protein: CASNLGQLNTEAFF

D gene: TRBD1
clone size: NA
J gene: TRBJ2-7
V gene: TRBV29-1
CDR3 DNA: TGCAGCGTCATACCGGGACAGGGCCACGAGCAGTACTTC
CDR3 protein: CSVIPGQGHEQYF

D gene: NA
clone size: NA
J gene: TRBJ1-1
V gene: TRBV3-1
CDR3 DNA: TGTGCCTCTACCGGGGGCACAGGGTACACTGAAGCTTTCTTT
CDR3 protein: CASTGGTGYTEAFF

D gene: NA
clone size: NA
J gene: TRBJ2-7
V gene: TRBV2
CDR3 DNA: TGTGCCAGCAGACGCCGGGACTCCTCCTACGAGCAGTACTTC
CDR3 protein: CASRRRDSSYEQYF

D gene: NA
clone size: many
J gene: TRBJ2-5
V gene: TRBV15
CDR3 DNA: TGTGCCACCAGCATCTACGGAGGAGAGACCCAGTACTTC
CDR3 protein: CATSIYGGETQYF

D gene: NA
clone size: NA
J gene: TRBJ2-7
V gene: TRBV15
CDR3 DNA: TGTGCCACCAGCAGAGATCAGGACGAGCAGTACTTC
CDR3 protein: CATSRDQDEQYF

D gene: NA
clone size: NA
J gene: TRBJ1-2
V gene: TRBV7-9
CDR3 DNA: TGTGCCAGCAGTTCCCCCACAAGGGACTATGGCTACACCTTC
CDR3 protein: CASSSPTRDYGYTF

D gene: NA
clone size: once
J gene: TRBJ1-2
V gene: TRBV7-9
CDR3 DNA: TGTGCCAGCAGCCTGGGCGGCTACACCTTC
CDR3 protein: CASSLGGYTF

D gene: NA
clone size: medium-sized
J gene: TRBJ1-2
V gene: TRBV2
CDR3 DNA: TGTGCCAGCAGCCGACAGGATGGCTACACCTTC
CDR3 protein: CASSRQDGYTF

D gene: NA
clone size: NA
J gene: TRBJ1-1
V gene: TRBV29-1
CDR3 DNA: TGCAGCGCGAGATATGGACAATACACTGAAGCTTTCTTT
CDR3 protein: CSARYGQYTEAFF

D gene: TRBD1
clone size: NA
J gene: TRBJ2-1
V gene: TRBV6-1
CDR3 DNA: TGTGCCAGCAGTCCGGACAGGGGGCTTGACTACAATGAGCAGTTCTTC
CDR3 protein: CASSPDRGLDYNEQFF

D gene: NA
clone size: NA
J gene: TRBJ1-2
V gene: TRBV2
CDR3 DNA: TGTGCCAGCGGTCGGACGGGACGGAATTCCAACTATGGCTACACCTTC
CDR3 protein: CASGRTGRNSNYGYTF